Listed here are 31 T cell receptor beta chains from one sample, sequenced in a study of T cell repertoires in cytomegalovirus infection. TCRdb recomputed calls from the reads with MiXCR, one row per CDR3 protein. The table records some 700,000 distinct CDR3 sequences, less than 40% of them present only once. The sample consisted of PBMCs. These receptors all come from a human donor in good health (CMV status not recorded). Some clones in this sample may be carry-over from other donors' samples.

This clonotype was recorded a few times. This sequence joins TRBV28 and TRBJ2-1; maybe TRBD1 (6 bases). Per the germline V gene, CDR1 is MDHEN and CDR2 is SYDVKM. This CDR3 contains 18 residues. V lost 0 bases and J 1 base, leaving 16 bases between the germline ends. The CDR3 here is CASSLWGPGQGSYNEQFF. CDR3 DNA sequence: TGTGCCAGCAGTTTATGGGGTCCAGGGCAGGGGTCCTACAATGAGCAGTTCTTC.

V usage is TRBV5-1 and J usage is TRBJ2-2, with 10 bases fitting TRBD2. This CDR3 is 15 amino acids long. The V and J ends lost 5 bases and 1 base, in that order; junction bases with no gene match: 2. Germline V gene data show CDR1 as SGHRS and CDR2 as YFSETQ. CDR3 nucleotide sequence: TGCGCCAGCAGGCTAGCGGGGGAGAACACCGGGGAGCTGTTTTTT. Its translation is CASRLAGENTGELFF.

As regards this clonotype: Given a much more abundant clone one base away, this may be a read error. V is TRBV7-6 and J is TRBJ2-1, with 10 bases that match TRBD2. Germline CDR1 is SGHVS and CDR2 is FNYEAQ. There are 16 residues in the CDR3. The CDR3 here is CAGSLAGTSVYNEQFF. In DNA, the CDR3 is TGTGCCGGCAGCTTAGCCGGGACTAGCGTCTACAATGAGCAGTTCTTC.

The chain uses TRBV19 and TRBJ1-1, with D perhaps matching TRBD1 (5 bases). CDR1 and CDR2 from the germline V gene are LNHDA and SQIVND (reference sequence). V gave up 3 bases and J gave up 4 bases, with 18 bases separating them. This CDR3 region has 16 residues. In DNA form, the CDR3 reads TGTGCCAGTAGTATGCCCGCCTTGTGGGGCACCACTGAAGCTTTCTTT. Its translation is CASSMPALWGTTEAFF.

The chain uses TRBV4-1 and TRBJ2-3, with D unresolved. V gave up 2 bases and J gave up 3 bases, with 9 bases separating them. CDR1 is MGHRA and CDR2 is YSYEKL in the germline V gene. This CDR3 is 14 amino acids long. The CDR3 DNA reads TGCGCCAGCAGCCAACCGGCCAGAACAGATACGCAGTATTTT. This gives the protein CASSQPARTDTQYF.

About this clonotype: Being one base from a much bigger clone, this may be a read error. The V and J genes are TRBV6-1 and TRBJ1-5, with a weak D call TRBD1 (5 bases). Trimming removed 6 bases at V and 6 bases at J, with 15 bases between. Germline V CDR1 and CDR2: MNHNS, SASEGT. CDR3 length: 14 residues. The CDR3 spells CASRGDAGGQPQHF. CDR3 nucleotide sequence: TGTGCCAGCAGAGGCGACGCCGGGGGTCAGCCCCAGCATTTT.

This chain links TRBV6-5 with TRBJ1-1, with D perhaps matching TRBD1 (5 bases). In germline, CDR1 is MNHEY, CDR2 SVGAGI. V was pared by 0 bases and J by 1 base, with 15 bases between. This CDR3 has 17 residues. The CDR3 reads CASSYSGQVVGNTEAFF. CDR3 bases: TGTGCCAGCAGTTACTCGGGGCAGGTGGTAGGGAACACTGAAGCTTTCTTT.

This clonotype was seen only a few times. The V and J genes are TRBV29-1 and TRBJ2-5; TRBD1 is a possible D gene (5 bases). V dropped 4 bases and J dropped 3 bases, with 18 bases sitting between them. This CDR3 contains 15 residues. The V gene's germline CDR1 is SQVTM and CDR2 ANQGSEA. CDR3 amino acids: CSVAKVGAGKETQYF. CDR3 sequence (DNA): TGCAGCGTTGCTAAAGTAGGCGCAGGGAAAGAGACCCAGTACTTC.

The chain uses TRBV7-2 and TRBJ2-7, with D unresolved. The V gene lost 4 bases and the J gene lost 0 bases, with 13 bases spanning the gap. The CDR3 is made up of 15 amino acids. Per the germline V gene, CDR1 is SGHTA and CDR2 is FQGNSA. CDR3 residues: CASSSRPGGSYEQYF. Here the CDR3 DNA reads TGTGCCAGCAGCTCCCGCCCGGGTGGCTCCTACGAGCAGTACTTC. The variable domain in full, completed from reference TRBV7-2 and TRBJ2-7, reads GAGVSQSPSNKVTEKGKDVELRCDPISGHTALYWYRQSLGQGLEFLIYFQGNSAPDKSGLPSDRFSAERTGGSVSTLTIQRTQQEDSAVYLCASSSRPGGSYEQYFGPGTRLTVT.

This clonotype was counted at least ten times. The chain is built from TRBV28 and TRBJ2-7; 10 nucleotides line up with TRBD1. CDR1 MDHEN and CDR2 SYDVKM come from the germline V gene. With 3 bases clipped from V and 2 bases from J, the junction kept 4 bases outside the gene matches. CDR3 size: 15 residues. The CDR3 protein is CASSFSGQGTYEQYF. As DNA, the CDR3 is TGTGCCAGCAGTTTTTCGGGACAGGGGACCTACGAGCAGTACTTC.

This clonotype was recorded a few times. The V call is TRBV12-3 or TRBV12-4, the J call TRBJ2-4; TRBD1 is a possible D gene (6 bases). The CDR3 is 14 amino acids. V was cut by 6 bases and J by 8 bases, with 17 bases left in between. CDR3 region: CASSNGQMEDIQYF. The CDR3 coding sequence is TGTGCCAGCAGCAACGGACAGATGGAGGACATTCAGTACTTC.

This clonotype was seen just once. The CDR3 region is CASSVHSWAFF. CDR3 in DNA: TGTGCCAGTAGTGTTCACTCGTGGGCTTTCTTT. This chain uses TRBV19 with TRBJ1-1; D uncertain. Germline values: CDR1 LNHDA, CDR2 SQIVND (reference sequence). This CDR3 is 11 amino acids long. The V gene lost 5 bases and the J gene lost 11 bases, with 12 bases spanning the gap.

The chain joins TRBV12-3 or TRBV12-4 to TRBJ2-1, with 7 bases lining up with TRBD1. The CDR3 spans 15 residues. Trimming cost V 5 bases and J 5 bases; bases outside gene matches: 9. The CDR3 bases are TGTGCCAGCAGTCCAGGACAGGACCGTCACAATGAGCAGTTCTTC. The encoded protein is CASSPGQDRHNEQFF.

A note on this clonotype: At one end the junction does not follow the germline gene, possibly because of a read error. The chain is built from TRBV7-3 and TRBJ2-7; perhaps TRBD2 as D (6 bases). This CDR3 is built from 15 residues. Germline values: CDR1 SGHTA, CDR2 FQGTGA. For the CDR3, the DNA is TGTGCCAGCAGCTTAAAGATGCCGGGGGTCGGCGAGCCGTACTTC. Translating it yields CASSLKMPGVGEPYF.

Comment on this clonotype: This may come from a read error, since a much larger clone is one base off. The rearrangement links TRBV7-2 to TRBJ2-5; no clear D gene. The CDR3 loop spans 13 amino acids. CDR1 is SGHTA, CDR2 FQGNSA, per germline. The CDR3 here is CATSRVLWETQYF. In nucleotides, the CDR3 is TGTGCCACCAGCCGGGTTTTGTGGGAGACCCAGTACTTC.

The V gene is TRBV10-3, the J gene TRBJ1-2; 9 nucleotides align to TRBD1. V trimming: 6 bases; J trimming: 8 bases; junction bases outside the gene matches: 10. The CDR3 runs to 14 residues. Germline CDR1 ENHRY, CDR2 SYGVKD. CDR3 in DNA: TGTGCCATCAGACTACAGGGGGCGGCGGACGGCTACACCTTC. Protein sequence: CAIRLQGAADGYTF.

The DNA of the CDR3 is TGCGCCAGCAGCTTAAGAAGGGGATTCTACGAGCAGTACTTC. Protein product: CASSLRRGFYEQYF. The J gene is TRBJ2-7, the V gene TRBV5-1; tentatively, D is TRBD1 (5 bases). The CDR3 sequence is 14 residues long. Germline-derived CDR1 and CDR2 are SGHRS and YFSETQ. The ends were cut back, 2 bases at V and 3 bases at J, with 12 bases in the middle. The complete variable domain, with remaining parts taken from reference TRBV5-1 and TRBJ2-7, reads KAGVTQTPRYLIKTRGQQVTLSCSPISGHRSVSWYQQTPGQGLQFLFEYFSETQRNKGNFPGRFSGRQFSNSRSEMNVSTLELGDSALYLCASSLRRGFYEQYFGPGTRLTVT.

This clonotype has at least ten counts. This chain connects TRBV7-9 to TRBJ1-6; a possible D gene is TRBD1 (6 bases). Looked up from germline, CDR1 is SEHNR and CDR2 is FQNEAQ (reference sequence). V was clipped by 3 bases and J by 10 bases, with 16 bases between them. This CDR3 region has 15 residues. CDR3 bases: TGTGCCAGCAGCTTTCACAGGGCGTGGGAGTCACCCCTCCACTTT. Amino acids: CASSFHRAWESPLHF.

This clonotype showed up just a few times. This chain links TRBV7-6 with TRBJ2-5; D might be TRBD1 or TRBD2, each matching 5 bases. CDR3 length equals 15 residues. Germline loops: CDR1 SGHVS, CDR2 FNYEAQ. Trimming removed 4 bases at V and 5 bases at J, with 17 bases between. The CDR3 is CASSSRDLPVETQYF. In DNA form, the CDR3 reads TGTGCCAGCAGCTCCCGGGACCTCCCAGTGGAGACCCAGTACTTC.

In this sample, this clonotype turned up many times. The chain carries TRBV7-9 and TRBJ1-4, with D hard to call. Germline V gene lookup returns CDR1 SEHNR and CDR2 FQNEAQ (reference sequence). The CDR3 totals 13 residues. V lost 1 base and J lost 7, with 7 bases in between. The CDR3 reads CASSLGGVEKLFF. The CDR3 coding sequence is TGTGCCAGCAGCTTAGGTGGCGTTGAAAAACTGTTTTTT.

This clonotype was picked up a small number of times. The chain combines TRBV24-1 with TRBJ2-6, with TRBD1 matching 7 bases. The germline V gene encodes CDR1 KGHDR and CDR2 SFDVKD. The CDR3 consists of 20 residues. V shed 4 bases, J shed 0 bases, and the junction held 14 bases outside the gene matches. CDR3 protein: CATSDPRDSSTNSGANVLTF. As DNA, the CDR3 is TGTGCCACCAGTGACCCCCGGGACAGCTCAACAAACTCTGGGGCCAACGTCCTGACTTTC.

This clonotype was found a few times. This sequence joins TRBV18 and TRBJ1-5; D is perhaps TRBD1 (6 bases). The germline gives CDR1 KGHSH, CDR2 LQKENI. This CDR3 has 15 residues. V lost 3 bases, J lost 4 bases, and 13 bases lay in between. This CDR3 is CASSPQGDRNQPQHF. DNA of the CDR3: TGTGCCAGCTCACCCCAAGGAGACAGGAATCAGCCCCAGCATTTT.

In the case of this clonotype: A much larger clone lies one base from this, so it may be a read error. The chain has TRBV7-9 and TRBJ2-6; D possibly uses TRBD1 or TRBD2 (5 bases each). This CDR3 contains 20 residues. Germline CDR1 and CDR2: SEHNR and FQNEAQ (reference sequence). The CDR3 DNA reads TGTGCCAGCAGCTTGACCCTCGGAGGAGCGCTTAATTCTGGGGCCAACGTCCTGATTTTC. Amino acids: CASSLTLGGALNSGANVLIF.

This clonotype turned up a few times. The CDR3 region has the DNA TGTGCCAGCAGTACGGGGACCGCCGCCTACACCTTC. It is translated as CASSTGTAAYTF. The chain links TRBV27 to TRBJ1-2, with a tentative D call TRBD1 (5 bases). The ends were cut back, 5 bases at V and 10 bases at J, with 14 bases in the middle. In germline, CDR1 is MNHEY, CDR2 SMNVEV (reference sequence). The CDR3 loop spans 12 amino acids.

The chain links TRBV2 to TRBJ1-6; TRBD1 aligns across 7 bases. V trimming: 5 bases; J trimming: 7 bases; junction bases outside the gene matches: 5. Germline V gives CDR1 SNHLY, CDR2 FYNNEI. The CDR3 spans 14 residues. CDR3 bases: TGTGCCAGCAGTCCTACAGGGGCAAATTCACCCCTCCACTTT. It yields the protein CASSPTGANSPLHF.

The sample holds a few counts of this clonotype. The CDR3 loop is CASSEEGRQPGGYTF. The DNA for the CDR3 is TGTGCCAGCAGTGAAGAAGGGCGACAGCCAGGGGGCTACACCTTC. The V call is TRBV6-1, the J call TRBJ1-2, with D tentatively TRBD1 (5 bases). Trimming cost V 1 base and J 8 bases, with 17 bases left between them. CDR3 length equals 15 residues. Germline V gene lookup returns CDR1 MNHNS and CDR2 SASEGT.

The rearrangement joins TRBV6-1 to TRBJ1-5; D might be TRBD1 (5 bases). Trimming removed 6 bases from V and 8 bases from J, with 20 bases in between. CDR1 and CDR2 (germline): MNHNS, SASEGT. This CDR3 is built from 15 residues. The CDR3 here is CASSPGVGLGEPQHF. CDR3 DNA sequence: TGTGCCAGCAGCCCGGGGGTCGGGTTAGGTGAGCCCCAGCATTTT.

This clonotype was detected a few times. This rearrangement joins TRBV27 to TRBJ2-3; D perhaps matches TRBD2 (6 bases). The V gene lost 5 bases and the J gene lost 2 bases, with 14 bases spanning the gap. Per germline, CDR1 MNHEY and CDR2 SMNVEV (reference sequence). The CDR3 is 15 residues long. CDR3 residues: CASSRDFVYTDTQYF. The CDR3 DNA follows: TGTGCCAGCAGTCGGGACTTCGTTTACACAGATACGCAGTATTTT.

This sequence joins TRBV10-3 and TRBJ2-2; TRBD2 matches 7 bases. Germline V lookup: CDR1 ENHRY, CDR2 SYGVKD. This CDR3 comprises 19 residues. J gave up 0 bases and V 10 bases, and 20 bases lay outside the gene matches. The CDR3 DNA follows: TGTGCCACCTCGGGGTACGGAGGGGAGCGGGGAACGAACACCGGGGAGCTGTTTTTT. Translated: CATSGYGGERGTNTGELFF.

The rearrangement links TRBV7-8 to TRBJ2-1; 11 bases are a match to TRBD2. Germline V CDR1 and CDR2: SGHVS, FQNEAQ. This CDR3 is 16 amino acids long. Trimming took 4 bases from V and 7 from J; bases not matched to a gene: 9. The CDR3 region is CASSSKLAGGYNEQFF. The DNA for the CDR3 is TGTGCCAGCAGCTCAAAGCTAGCGGGAGGTTATAATGAGCAGTTCTTC.

This clonotype was found many times. The V gene is TRBV12-3 or TRBV12-4, the J gene TRBJ2-2, with TRBD1 identical over 8 bases. The CDR3 has 18 residues. The V and J ends lost 0 bases and 7 bases, in that order; junction bases with no gene match: 13. The CDR3 DNA sequence: TGTGCCAGCAGTTTAGCGCGACGGACAGGGACTCTAGGCGGGGAGCTGTTTTTT. Protein product: CASSLARRTGTLGGELFF.